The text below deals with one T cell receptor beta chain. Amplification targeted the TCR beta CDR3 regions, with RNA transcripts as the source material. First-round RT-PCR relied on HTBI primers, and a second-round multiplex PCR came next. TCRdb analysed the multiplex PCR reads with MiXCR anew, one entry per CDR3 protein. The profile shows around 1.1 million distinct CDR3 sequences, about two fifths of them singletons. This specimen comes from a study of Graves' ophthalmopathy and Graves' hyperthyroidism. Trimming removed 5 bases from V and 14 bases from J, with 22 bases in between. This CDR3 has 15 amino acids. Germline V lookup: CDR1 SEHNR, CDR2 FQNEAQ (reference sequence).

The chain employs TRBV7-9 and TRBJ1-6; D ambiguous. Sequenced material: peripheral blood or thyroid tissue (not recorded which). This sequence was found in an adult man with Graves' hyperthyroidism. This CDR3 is CASSALRAPSESLHF. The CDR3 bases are TGTGCCAGCAGCGCACTCCGGGCGCCCAGTGAATCCCTCCACTTT.